Included here is one TCR beta chain sequence, with context. Its antigen is unknown. The sample is drawn from a study of monozygotic twins with inflammatory bowel disease. Study-wide findings and caveats: By inverse Simpson index, TCRbeta diversity was lower in IBD patients than in healthy co-twins. For IBD patients, clonotypes shared with others were fewer than for healthy twins, especially with disease activity.

TCRdb re-called the 5' RACE reads; one entry per CDR3 protein, DNA not given. This table holds approximately 400,000 distinct CDR3 sequences. Germline values: CDR1 KGHDR, CDR2 SFDVKD. This CDR3 comprises 13 residues. The V gene is TRBV24-1, the J gene TRBJ2-1; TCRdb's D call of TRBD1 is untestable without DNA. The sequence derives from a human donor with ulcerative colitis or Crohn's disease, or a healthy co-twin of an affected twin (not recorded which). The sample was blood. CDR3 protein: CATSGSPEDEQFF.